The entry below describes one T cell receptor (beta chain). As yet, its antigen is unknown. The data belong to a study of cytomegalovirus exposure and HLA in healthy donors. In the study overall: One earlier analysis, a look at 180 million or so T cells, found 100 million to 130 million unique TCR beta sequences. Broader study findings: Being indistinguishable, some V segments were excluded, TRBV6-2 and TRBV6-3 among them. In a later analysis, TCR beta V- and J-gene trimming was associated with a missense DCLRE1C variant.

The PCR made use of 60 Vbeta and 13 Jbeta primers. Clones were sequenced by immunoSEQ multiplex PCR, and TCRdb holds only the in-frame ones, with some missing. This repertoire includes 150,000 or so clones. Trimming stripped 11 bases from V and 2 bases from J, with 12 bases between. The CDR3 length is 12 residues. The germline CDR1 and CDR2 sequences are MNHNY and SVGAGI (reference sequence). This chain uses TRBV6-6 with TRBJ1-2, with no clear D. The TCR comes from a woman aged 35 to 49 in good health and CMV-seropositive. The sample was PBMCs. This CDR3 is CAGGNTNYGYTF. The CDR3 DNA follows: TGTGCCGGCGGGAACACAAACTATGGCTACACCTTC.